This entry lists 22 T cell receptor beta chains sequenced from one sample in a study of blood T cell repertoires in COVID-19. Only in-frame clones appear in the TCRdb table, and some are missing; sequencing was by immunoSEQ multiplex PCR. The sample records fewer than 250,000 clones, roughly 80% being singletons. Sample: PBMCs or T cells enriched from blood (not recorded which). Every receptor here comes from a woman aged 25 to 39 who had recovered from COVID-19.

The rearrangement links TRBV28 to TRBJ1-2; 10 bases match TRBD1. The CDR3 length is 14 residues. The germline gives CDR1 MDHEN, CDR2 SYDVKM. Trimming removed 7 bases from V and 6 bases from J; junction bases left unmatched: 8. The CDR3 protein is CASISTGTGDGYTF. The CDR3 bases are TGTGCCAGCATTTCCACCGGGACAGGGGATGGCTACACCTTC.

The chain couples TRBV20-1 to TRBJ1-5; D possibly corresponds to TRBD1 (6 bases). The CDR3 has 14 residues. V lost 3 bases and J lost 5, with 14 bases in between. Germline V gene lookup returns CDR1 DFQATT and CDR2 SNEGSKA (reference sequence). The CDR3 loop reads CSASNPRQDQPQHF. Written as DNA, the CDR3 is TGCAGTGCTAGTAACCCCCGACAGGATCAGCCCCAGCATTTT.

A single count supports this clone. The J gene is TRBJ2-3, the V gene TRBV28; 12 bases are a match to TRBD2. The V segment lost 5 bases and the J segment 5 bases; nucleotides outside the gene matches: 8. The CDR3 totals 16 residues. The germline V gene encodes CDR1 MDHEN and CDR2 SYDVKM. In DNA form, the CDR3 reads TGTGCCAGCAGTCCGCTGACTAGCGGGAGACAAGATACGCAGTATTTT. Protein: CASSPLTSGRQDTQYF.

The rearrangement links TRBV5-1 to TRBJ2-7; 9 bases map to TRBD2. V lost 1 base, J lost 3 bases, and 14 bases stayed unmatched. CDR3 length equals 18 residues. Germline values: CDR1 SGHRS, CDR2 YFSETQ. The DNA of the CDR3 is TGCGCCAGCAGCTTGTGGGGACCCGGGACTAGCCTCTTCTACGAGCAGTACTTC. Translated, it gives CASSLWGPGTSLFYEQYF.

This chain uses TRBV3-1 (or the pseudogene TRBV3-2) with TRBJ2-3; 12 positions agree with TRBD1. The junction had 3 bases not matched to a gene; V was cut back by 6 bases and J by 2 bases. In germline, CDR1 is LGHDT, CDR2 YNNKEL (reference sequence). This CDR3 has 15 residues. The CDR3 DNA is TGTGCCAGCAGAAAGGGACAGGGGGCCACAGATACGCAGTATTTT. It yields the protein CASRKGQGATDTQYF.

The rearrangement uses TRBV7-6 and TRBJ1-4, with 7 bases that match TRBD1. Germline loops: CDR1 SGHVS, CDR2 FNYEAQ. The CDR3 sequence is 16 residues long. The trim removed 2 bases at V and 8 bases at J, leaving 11 bases unmatched. CDR3 amino acids: CASSLYRTGPKEKLFF. The CDR3 nucleotides read TGTGCCAGCAGCTTATATCGGACAGGTCCGAAGGAAAAACTGTTTTTT.

The CDR3 DNA is TGTGCCAGCAGCCGAGGAATCGCGGGAGCTATCGAGCAGTTCTTC. It specifies CASSRGIAGAIEQFF. J is TRBJ2-1 and V is TRBV7-8; 7 positions agree with TRBD2. The CDR3 runs 15 residues. Germline-derived CDR1 and CDR2 are SGHVS and FQNEAQ. The trim removed 5 bases at V and 10 bases at J, leaving 14 bases unmatched.

The CDR3 sequence: CAWDRTNTEAFF. CDR3 DNA sequence: TGTGCCTGGGACAGGACGAACACTGAAGCTTTCTTT. The rearrangement uses TRBV30 and TRBJ1-1, with D perhaps TRBD1 (6 bases). Deletions cut 5 bases from V and 1 base from J, with 8 bases between. The CDR3 runs to 12 residues. The V gene's germline CDR1 is GTSNPN and CDR2 SVGIG (reference sequence).

V usage is TRBV29-1 and J usage is TRBJ1-5; 9 bases are a match to TRBD1. CDR3 length: 15 amino acids. With V trimmed by 5 bases and J by 2 bases, 7 bases remained unmatched. Looked up from germline, CDR1 is SQVTM and CDR2 is ANQGSEA. The CDR3 spells CSVRAGQGGNQPQHF. The CDR3 DNA sequence: TGCAGCGTTAGGGCGGGACAGGGCGGCAATCAGCCCCAGCATTTT.

V usage is TRBV4-2 and J usage is TRBJ2-3; 8 bases agree with TRBD2. Germline CDR1 LGHNA, CDR2 YNFKEQ. Trimming at V came to 1 base and at J to 2 bases, leaving 11 bases not matched to a gene. The CDR3 covers 18 residues. The CDR3: CASSQVAAGEPPTDTQYF. The CDR3 coding sequence is TGTGCCAGCAGCCAAGTTGCAGCGGGGGAACCTCCCACAGATACGCAGTATTTT.

CDR3 DNA: TGTGCCAGCTCACCAGGGCAGATTGGCTTATATGGCTACACCTTC. Amino acids: CASSPGQIGLYGYTF. The chain is built from TRBV18 and TRBJ1-2; D remains ambiguous. Between the trimmed V and J ends, which lost 2 bases and 5 bases, there was a span of 15 bases. The CDR3 has 15 amino acids. CDR1 is KGHSH and CDR2 is LQKENI in the germline V gene.

This chain connects TRBV2 to TRBJ1-5; D is undetermined. With 5 bases removed from V and 4 bases from J, the gap between germline ends came to 15 bases. There are 15 residues in the CDR3. Germline CDR1 is SNHLY and CDR2 is FYNNEI. CDR3 amino acids: CASSPREDYNQPQHF. In DNA form, the CDR3 reads TGTGCCAGCAGTCCTCGCGAGGATTATAATCAGCCCCAGCATTTT.

The chain couples TRBV5-1 to TRBJ2-6; D perhaps matches TRBD1 (6 bases). Germline CDR1 is SGHRS and CDR2 is YFSETQ. Between the trimmed V and J ends, which lost 5 bases and 1 base, there was a span of 22 bases. The CDR3 has 19 amino acids. The CDR3 nucleotides read TGCGCCAGCAGTCAAAGACCCTCAGGGGTGGGTTCTGGGGCCAACGTCCTGACTTTC. The encoded protein is CASSQRPSGVGSGANVLTF.

This rearrangement joins TRBV7-8 to TRBJ2-7; TRBD2 matches 7 bases. V lost 3 bases and J lost 6; bases outside the gene matches: 14. This CDR3 has 16 residues. Germline CDR1 SGHVS, CDR2 FQNEAQ. CDR3 DNA: TGTGCCAGCAGCTTGGACGGGACTACCCAAGACACCGAGCAGTACTTC. It translates to CASSLDGTTQDTEQYF.

The chain recombines TRBV27 with TRBJ2-1; TRBD2 matches 10 bases. Germline V lookup: CDR1 MNHEY, CDR2 SMNVEV (reference sequence). The junction had 6 bases not matched to a gene; V was cut back by 6 bases and J by 4 bases. The CDR3 spans 15 residues. DNA of the CDR3: TGTGCCAGCAGCGATAGCGGGGGGTCGTACAATGAGCAGTTCTTC. Protein sequence: CASSDSGGSYNEQFF.

The chain joins TRBV6-5 to TRBJ2-3, with 9 nucleotides matching TRBD1. The V gene end was trimmed by 4 bases and the J gene end by 2 bases; junction bases not matched to a gene: 4. Germline V CDR1 and CDR2: MNHEY, SVGAGI. This CDR3 has 15 residues. In DNA, the CDR3 is TGTGCCAGCAGTTGGACAGGGGCAATCACAGATACGCAGTATTTT. Its protein is CASSWTGAITDTQYF.

The chain links TRBV3-1 (or the pseudogene TRBV3-2) to TRBJ2-4; 9 positions match TRBD1. This CDR3 is 16 amino acids long. Trimming took 1 base from V and 2 from J; bases not matched to a gene: 3. Germline CDR1 LGHDT, CDR2 YNNKEL (reference sequence). CDR3 bases: TGTGCCAGCAGCCAAGTAGGGACAGGGCCCAAAAACATTCAGTACTTC. Its translation is CASSQVGTGPKNIQYF.

The chain joins TRBV7-6 to TRBJ2-7, with D tentatively TRBD1 (6 bases). Trimming took off 5 bases at V and 4 bases at J, with 15 bases between the two ends. The CDR3 contains 14 residues. Germline assignment: CDR1 SGHVS and CDR2 FNYEAQ. The CDR3 DNA sequence: TGTGCCAGCAGCACTAGAGGGCAGGGGTACGAGCAGTACTTC. Amino acids: CASSTRGQGYEQYF.

This chain links TRBV9 with TRBJ2-7; TRBD2 matches 9 bases. V lost 7 bases, J lost 4 bases, and 12 bases stayed unmatched. The germline gives CDR1 SGDLS, CDR2 YYNGEE. This CDR3 has 15 amino acids. This CDR3 is CASGPGREGLYEQYF. The CDR3 DNA follows: TGTGCCAGCGGCCCGGGGCGGGAGGGCCTATACGAGCAGTACTTC.

The sample holds a few counts of this clone. Within the sample, other DNA sequences also encode this same CDR3. The chain is built from TRBV6-1 and TRBJ1-5; 7 positions agree with TRBD1. CDR1 and CDR2 (germline): MNHNS, SASEGT. V was clipped by 3 bases and J by 3 bases; unmatched bases: 5. The CDR3 is made up of 15 amino acids. The CDR3 nucleotides read TGTGCCAGCAGTGAGGTAGGGGGCTACAATCAGCCCCAGCATTTT. This codes for CASSEVGGYNQPQHF.

This chain uses TRBV11-2 with TRBJ2-5, with D perhaps TRBD2 (6 bases). Germline assignment: CDR1 SGHAT and CDR2 FQNNGV. V lost 5 bases and J 5 bases, leaving 12 bases between the germline ends. The CDR3 has 13 residues. The CDR3 protein is CASSPTRIETQYF. CDR3 bases: TGTGCCAGCAGCCCGACTAGAATTGAGACCCAGTACTTC.

V and J are TRBV28 and TRBJ2-7; 8 bases align to TRBD1. V was pared by 6 bases and J by 5 bases, with 12 bases of the junction left unmatched. The CDR3 loop spans 15 amino acids. Germline values: CDR1 MDHEN, CDR2 SYDVKM. DNA for the CDR3: TGTGCCAGCAGCTCCCCTCAGGGGGCGAAAAACGAGCAGTACTTC. Translated, it gives CASSSPQGAKNEQYF.